This passage covers 21 T cell receptor beta chains from one sample sequenced in a study of PD-L1 blockade in urothelial cancer. The time point denotes: pretreatment peripheral blood. Clones were sequenced by immunoSEQ multiplex PCR, and TCRdb holds only the in-frame ones, with some missing. The sample shows more than 50,000 clones, about four fifths of them seen only once. Sequencing used PBMCs, obtained around atezolizumab (anti-PD-L1) treatment. These receptors came from a man in his sixties or seventies with urothelial cancer.

This clone was counted between two and nine times. This chain uses TRBV18 with TRBJ1-2; D unresolved. V was clipped by 4 bases and J by 4 bases, with 13 bases between them. Germline V gives CDR1 KGHSH, CDR2 LQKENI. The CDR3 runs 14 residues. CDR3 in DNA: TGTGCCAGCTCACGTGGGTTTGAGGGCTATGGCTACACCTTC. Translation: CASSRGFEGYGYTF. Full variable domain (outside the CDR3, taken from reference TRBV18 and TRBJ1-2): NAGVMQNPRHLVRRRGQEARLRCSPMKGHSHVYWYRQLPEEGLKFMVYLQKENIIDESGMPKERFSAEFPKEGPSILRIQQVVRGDSAAYFCASSRGFEGYGYTFGSGTRLTVV.

V is TRBV28 and J is TRBJ1-5, with TRBD1 matching over 8 bases. V trimming: 4 bases; J trimming: 2 bases; junction bases outside the gene matches: 7. Germline CDR1 MDHEN, CDR2 SYDVKM. The CDR3 spans 16 residues. In DNA, the CDR3 is TGTGCCAGCAGTTCCCGGACAGGGTCGGGCAATCAGCCCCAGCATTTT. It specifies CASSSRTGSGNQPQHF.

J is TRBJ1-1 and V is TRBV6-1, with D hard to call. V lost 0 bases and J 4 bases, leaving 12 bases between the germline ends. The germline V gene has CDR1 MNHNS and CDR2 SASEGT. The CDR3 totals 15 residues. The CDR3 loop reads CASSEARPGSTEAFF. In DNA form, the CDR3 reads TGTGCCAGCAGTGAAGCGCGGCCGGGGAGCACTGAAGCTTTCTTT.

In its sample, this clone was seen a few times. The chain has TRBV10-2 and TRBJ2-1; 14 positions agree with TRBD2. Germline V CDR1 and CDR2: WSHSY, SAAADI. This CDR3 spans 14 amino acids. The junction had 2 bases not matched to a gene; V was cut back by 8 bases and J by 5 bases. DNA of the CDR3: TGCGCCAGCGGACTAGCGGGAGGAAACAATGAGCAGTTCTTC. This gives the protein CASGLAGGNNEQFF.

The DNA of the CDR3 is TGCGCCAGCAGCGATACTGGGGGCCCAGATACGCAGTATTTT. It codes for CASSDTGGPDTQYF. The chain couples TRBV5-1 to TRBJ2-3; TRBD1 is a possible D gene (6 bases). The CDR3 is 14 amino acids. The germline V gene encodes CDR1 SGHRS and CDR2 YFSETQ. Trimming removed 4 bases at V and 4 bases at J, with 13 bases between.

The J gene is TRBJ2-7, the V gene TRBV29-1, with 10 bases matching TRBD1. J gave up 7 bases and V 5 bases, and 8 bases lay outside the gene matches. The CDR3 covers 13 residues. Germline V lookup: CDR1 SQVTM, CDR2 ANQGSEA. The CDR3 sequence is CSVSDRGLGEQYF. Here the CDR3 DNA reads TGCAGCGTTTCCGACAGGGGGCTCGGTGAGCAGTACTTC.

The chain is built from TRBV27 and TRBJ2-2, with 8 bases matching TRBD2. Germline-derived CDR1 and CDR2 are MNHEY and SMNVEV (reference sequence). The CDR3 spans 20 residues. The V gene end was trimmed by 6 bases and the J gene end by 1 base; junction bases not matched to a gene: 19. CDR3 protein: CASSPQGYAVAGGNTGELFF. DNA for the CDR3: TGTGCCAGCAGCCCTCAGGGATACGCGGTGGCGGGAGGGAACACCGGGGAGCTGTTTTTT.

The V gene is TRBV7-2, the J gene TRBJ2-7, with D possibly matching TRBD2 (5 bases). The CDR3 is 12 amino acids. Trimming cost V 5 bases and J 2 bases, with 7 bases left between them. CDR1 is SGHTA, CDR2 FQGNSA, per germline. The CDR3 nucleotides read TGTGCCAGCAGCCGAGGGACCTACGAGCAGTACTTC. Amino acid sequence: CASSRGTYEQYF.

This rearrangement joins TRBV12-5 to TRBJ2-1; D is possibly TRBD2 (6 bases). Germline loops: CDR1 LGHNT, CDR2 FRNRAP. The CDR3 is 15 amino acids. V lost 3 bases, J lost 2 bases, and 11 bases lay in between. The CDR3 sequence is CASGFRERPYNEQFF. CDR3 DNA: TGTGCTAGTGGTTTCCGGGAGAGGCCCTACAATGAGCAGTTCTTC.

The V gene is TRBV2, the J gene TRBJ1-1; the D gene is possibly TRBD1 (5 bases). The ends were cut back, 7 bases at V and 3 bases at J, with 9 bases in the middle. The germline gives CDR1 SNHLY, CDR2 FYNNEI. This CDR3 has 12 amino acids. Here the CDR3 reads CASNKGHTEAFF. The DNA for the CDR3 is TGTGCCAGCAACAAGGGGCACACTGAAGCTTTCTTT.

The chain carries TRBV7-9 and TRBJ1-2; D might be TRBD1 (5 bases). V shed 5 bases and J shed 7 bases, with 14 bases lying between them. Germline assignment: CDR1 SEHNR and CDR2 FQNEAQ (reference sequence). The CDR3 loop spans 13 amino acids. The CDR3: CASSLGQGLGYTF. As DNA, the CDR3 is TGTGCCAGCAGCCTAGGGCAGGGTCTTGGCTACACCTTC.

This chain links TRBV19 with TRBJ2-1; 11 nucleotides match TRBD2. The germline V gene encodes CDR1 LNHDA and CDR2 SQIVND (reference sequence). The junction had 14 bases not matched to a gene; V was cut back by 1 base and J by 6 bases. This CDR3 spans 19 amino acids. CDR3 region: CASSIAAYVGSGRGNEQFF. The CDR3, as DNA: TGTGCCAGTAGTATAGCCGCTTATGTAGGTAGCGGGAGGGGCAATGAGCAGTTCTTC.

The V gene is TRBV4-1, the J gene TRBJ2-1; 9 bases line up with TRBD1. The CDR3 is made up of 15 amino acids. CDR1 is MGHRA, CDR2 YSYEKL, per germline. V lost 1 base and J lost 8; bases outside the gene matches: 6. CDR3 amino acids: CASSQGLGTGYEQFF. CDR3 DNA: TGCGCCAGCAGCCAAGGTCTCGGGACAGGGTATGAGCAGTTCTTC.

The chain employs TRBV4-2 and TRBJ2-5; 9 bases are shared with TRBD2. Unmatched junction bases numbered 4, after V lost 1 base and J lost 4 bases. Germline V gene sequence: CDR1 LGHNA, CDR2 YNFKEQ. The CDR3 is 15 residues long. CDR3 protein: CASSQGTSEGETQYF. The CDR3 bases are TGTGCCAGCAGCCAAGGGACTAGCGAGGGAGAGACCCAGTACTTC.

This chain links TRBV6-5 with TRBJ1-2; D not certain. The CDR3 covers 13 residues. Trimming stripped 6 bases from V and 2 bases from J, with 10 bases between. The germline CDR1 and CDR2 sequences are MNHEY and SVGAGI. The CDR3 loop reads CASRPGVNYGYTF. In DNA form, the CDR3 reads TGTGCCAGCAGACCCGGGGTAAACTATGGCTACACCTTC.

The chain links TRBV27 to TRBJ1-2; TRBD1 aligns across 8 bases. Unmatched junction bases numbered 7, after V lost 4 bases and J lost 0 bases. Germline CDR1 reads MNHEY; CDR2 reads SMNVEV (reference sequence). This CDR3 is 16 amino acids long. The CDR3 is CASSSRGTGPNYGYTF. As DNA, the CDR3 is TGTGCCAGCAGTTCCCGGGGGACAGGACCTAACTATGGCTACACCTTC.

The chain uses TRBV10-2 and TRBJ1-2; 9 nucleotides line up with TRBD1. Unmatched junction bases numbered 5, after V lost 3 bases and J lost 6 bases. CDR1 and CDR2 from the germline V gene are WSHSY and SAAADI. The CDR3 is 14 residues long. This CDR3 is CASSEQGALNGYTF. CDR3 sequence (DNA): TGCGCCAGCAGTGAACAGGGGGCTCTTAATGGCTACACCTTC.

The gene calls are TRBV30 and TRBJ1-3; 7 positions agree with TRBD1. The CDR3 runs to 14 residues. The V segment lost 1 base and the J segment 3 bases; nucleotides outside the gene matches: 3. Germline CDR1 is GTSNPN and CDR2 is SVGIG (reference sequence). CDR3 region: CAWSAGQIGNTIYF. The DNA of the CDR3 is TGTGCCTGGAGTGCGGGACAGATTGGAAACACCATATATTTT.

V usage is TRBV5-1 and J usage is TRBJ2-7; 12 bases map to TRBD1. This CDR3 spans 14 amino acids. Unmatched junction bases numbered 5, after V lost 3 bases and J lost 7 bases. Germline lookup yields CDR1 SGHRS and CDR2 YFSETQ. This chain's CDR3 is CASSWGQGAREQYF. In DNA, the CDR3 is TGCGCCAGCAGCTGGGGACAGGGGGCACGGGAGCAGTACTTC.

This sequence joins TRBV11-2 and TRBJ2-5, with 10 bases matching TRBD2. CDR3 size: 15 residues. Germline V gives CDR1 SGHAT, CDR2 FQNNGV. V was pared by 2 bases and J by 6 bases, with 6 bases of the junction left unmatched. CDR3 coding DNA: TGTGCCAGCAGCTTACCAGCGGGAGGGCAGCAGACCCAGTACTTC. Translated, it gives CASSLPAGGQQTQYF.

The rearrangement joins TRBV29-1 to TRBJ1-1; tentatively, D is TRBD1 (5 bases). The V and J ends lost 7 bases and 0 bases respectively, with 9 bases between them. This CDR3 region has 12 residues. CDR1 is SQVTM, CDR2 ANQGSEA, per germline. CDR3 nucleotides: TGCAGCGCTGGAGGGGTGAACACTGAAGCTTTCTTT. Translating gives CSAGGVNTEAFF.